This T cell receptor (beta chain) was sequenced for a study of shared clonotypes between healthy human individuals. Findings and limits, study-wide: It was the few donors that limited the genetic and exposure-history diversity represented.

The repertoire was sequenced with immunoSEQ multiplex PCR; TCRdb's copy has only in-frame clones and lacks some. The sample shows some 490,000 clones, about 72% of them seen only once. The CDR3 is 16 residues long. With 4 bases removed from V and 0 bases from J, the gap between germline ends came to 15 bases. Germline loops: CDR1 SGHNT, CDR2 YYREEE (reference sequence). Note on this clone: The antigen remains undetermined.

The material sequenced was PBMCs. The chain couples TRBV5-4 to TRBJ2-3; a weak D match, TRBD2 (6 bases). This sequence was found in a woman between 35 and 50 years old in good health. Some clones in this sample may be carry-over from other donors' samples. This CDR3 reads CASSPGELRSTDTQYF. The CDR3 DNA reads TGTGCCAGCAGCCCGGGGGAACTGAGGAGCACAGATACGCAGTATTTT.